This TCR beta chain is from a study of early T cells in non-severe SARS-CoV-2 infection. This clonotype was observed a few times. TCRdb itself ran the 5' RACE reads through MiXCR, one entry per CDR3 protein. This sample has 63,000 or so distinct CDR3 sequences; 9.5% to 12% occur once, and the top ten carry 4.5% to 7%. With 5 bases removed from V and 1 base from J, the gap between germline ends came to 11 bases. There are 14 residues in the CDR3. The chain combines TRBV12-3 or TRBV12-4 with TRBJ1-1; a possible D gene is TRBD1 (5 bases). The source material was whole blood, sampled at baseline. The receptor was derived from an adult who was a healthcare worker with PCR-confirmed SARS-CoV-2 infection or an uninfected control (not recorded which). For the CDR3, the DNA is TGTGCCAGCAGTCGCAGGACAAGGAACACTGAAGCTTTCTTT. Protein product: CASSRRTRNTEAFF.